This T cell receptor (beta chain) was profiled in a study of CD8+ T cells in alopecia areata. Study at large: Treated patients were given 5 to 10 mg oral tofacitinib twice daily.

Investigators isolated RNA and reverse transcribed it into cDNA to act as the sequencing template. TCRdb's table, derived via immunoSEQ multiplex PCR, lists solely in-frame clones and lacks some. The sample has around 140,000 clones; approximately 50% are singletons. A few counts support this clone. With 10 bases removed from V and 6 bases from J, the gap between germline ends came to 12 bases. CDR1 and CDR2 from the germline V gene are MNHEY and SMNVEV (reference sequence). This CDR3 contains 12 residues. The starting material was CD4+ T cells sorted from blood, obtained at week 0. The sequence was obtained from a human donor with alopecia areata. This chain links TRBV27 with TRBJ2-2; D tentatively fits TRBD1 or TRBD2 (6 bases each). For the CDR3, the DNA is TGTGCCATTCAAGGGGGGTCCGGGGAGCTGTTTTTT. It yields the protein CAIQGGSGELFF.